The present T cell receptor (beta chain) was sequenced within a study of T cell responses to AZD1222 COVID-19 vaccine. As for this clone: Its antigen is as yet unknown.

The assay was immunoSEQ multiplex PCR, and TCRdb's table has in-frame clones only and misses some. In the table there are about 200,000 clones, 90% to 95% of which are singletons. Study-level results: The study found vaccine-associated CD4 TCRs spanning spike, dominant at 160-218 and 743-854. The breadth and depth of Spike-specific TCRs increased once two AZD1222 doses had been given. In a largely white British group with more females than males, clonal diversity was possibly underestimated.

In germline, CDR1 is GTSNPN, CDR2 SVGIG (reference sequence). V was pared by 0 bases and J by 8 bases, with 6 bases of the junction left unmatched. The CDR3 is 14 amino acids. The sequence came from an adult who received the MenACWY meningococcal vaccine as a control. This sequence joins TRBV30 and TRBJ1-4, with TRBD1 matching over 7 bases. The sequenced sample was peripheral blood, obtained 28 days after the second dose of the MenACWY control vaccine. This CDR3 is CAWSVSGGLEKLFF. CDR3 bases: TGTGCCTGGAGTGTATCAGGGGGATTAGAAAAACTGTTTTTT.